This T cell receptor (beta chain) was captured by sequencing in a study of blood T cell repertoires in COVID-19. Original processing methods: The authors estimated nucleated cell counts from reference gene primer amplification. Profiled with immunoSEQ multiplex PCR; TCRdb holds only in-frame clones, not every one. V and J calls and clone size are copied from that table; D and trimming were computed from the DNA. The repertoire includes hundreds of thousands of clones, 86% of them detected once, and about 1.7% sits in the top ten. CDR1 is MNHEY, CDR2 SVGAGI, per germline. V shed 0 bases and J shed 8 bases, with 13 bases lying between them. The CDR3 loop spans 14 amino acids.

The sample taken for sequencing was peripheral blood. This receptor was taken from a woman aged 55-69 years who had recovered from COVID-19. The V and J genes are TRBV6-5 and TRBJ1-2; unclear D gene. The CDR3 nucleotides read TGTGCCAGCAGTTACTCCAAACGGGAGAGAGGCTACACCTTC. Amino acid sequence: CASSYSKRERGYTF.